The clone carrying this T cell receptor beta chain was recorded only once. Its antigen is not known. This specimen belongs to a study of OX40 agonist ivuxolimab in advanced cancers. Study-wide context: Anti-PD-1, anti-PD-L1 or anti-CTLA-4 therapy given earlier was allowed, and roughly 40% had some.

Points from the study as a whole: Those patients achieving a partial response at 0.1-3.0 mg/kg showed among the lowest clonal expansion. Antigen specificity remained undetermined for the expanded peripheral T cells.

Autoimmune disease history or systemic immunosuppression meant exclusion. Trimming took off 3 bases at V and 0 bases at J, with 9 bases between the two ends. CDR3 size: 14 residues. Germline V lookup: CDR1 SQVTM, CDR2 ANQGSEA. The assay was immunoSEQ multiplex PCR, and TCRdb's table has in-frame clones only and misses some. The table lists about 47,000 clones, about 85% of them singletons. The sequenced sample was CD4+ or CD8+ T cells sorted from blood, obtained in a trial of the OX40 agonist ivuxolimab. The sequence was obtained from an adult with an advanced solid tumor such as melanoma, head and neck, liver or kidney cancer. The chain links TRBV29-1 to TRBJ2-1, with D uncertain. This CDR3 reads CSVDDTSSYNEQFF. The CDR3, as DNA: TGCAGCGTTGACGACACCAGCTCCTACAATGAGCAGTTCTTC.